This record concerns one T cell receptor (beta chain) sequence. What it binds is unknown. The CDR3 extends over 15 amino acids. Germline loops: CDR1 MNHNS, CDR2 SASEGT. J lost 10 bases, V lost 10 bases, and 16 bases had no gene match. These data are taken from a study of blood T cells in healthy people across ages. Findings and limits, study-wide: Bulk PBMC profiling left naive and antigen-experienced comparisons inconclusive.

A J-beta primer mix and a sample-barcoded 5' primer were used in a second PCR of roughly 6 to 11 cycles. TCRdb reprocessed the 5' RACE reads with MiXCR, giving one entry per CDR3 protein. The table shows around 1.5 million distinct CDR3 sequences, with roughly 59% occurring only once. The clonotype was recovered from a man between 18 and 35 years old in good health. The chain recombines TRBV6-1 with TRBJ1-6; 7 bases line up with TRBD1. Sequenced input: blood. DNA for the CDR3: TGTGCCACCCGGTCGACAGGGCGGGATCGGTCACCCCTCCACTTT. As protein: CATRSTGRDRSPLHF.